This T cell receptor (beta chain) was identified in a study of human T cells and chemical hapten exposure. V lost 5 bases to trimming and J lost 9 bases; unmatched junction nucleotides: 8. This CDR3 comprises 13 residues. The library labeled individual cDNA molecules by adding unique molecular identifiers to them. Under the authors' procedure: The median was roughly 100,000 TCRs per sample, ranging about 23,224 to 690,600. MiXCR was run by TCRdb on the RACE reads, yielding one entry per CDR3 protein. These V and J calls are TCRdb output, not the study's own analysis. The table has a few hundred thousand distinct CDR3 sequences, 4.8% seen once. This clonotype was detected many times. Specified time point: patch test 1, 2 weeks after DPC sensitization. Treatment here: therapeutic diphenylcyclopropenone sensitization with weekly scalp DPC. Samples of blood were obtained prior to the application of each patch test.

The starting material was whole blood, obtained in connection with sensitization to the hapten diphenylcyclopropenone (DPC). The clonotype originates from a woman aged 50 to 60 with alopecia areata. Some clones in this sample may be carry-over from other donors' samples. This chain links TRBV12-3 or TRBV12-4 with TRBJ2-7, with 9 positions matching TRBD1. CDR3 in DNA: TGTGCCAGCAGTGCGGGACAGGGAATATGGCAGTACTTC. Encoded protein: CASSAGQGIWQYF.